The clone carrying this TCR beta chain was detected a few times. As yet, its antigen is unknown. In TCRdb, the RT-PCR reads were re-called with MiXCR into one record per CDR3 protein. In the table there are about 780,000 distinct CDR3 sequences, roughly 20% of which are singletons. These data belong to a study of response to subunit inactivated influenza vaccine. The CDR3 has 12 residues. V was shortened by 6 bases and J by 2 bases, with 10 bases between the two germline ends. From germline, CDR1 is DFQATT and CDR2 SNEGSKA (reference sequence). Findings of the study overall: It was the authors' suggestion that each seasonal influenza vaccination recruits few new T cells.

The chain recombines TRBV20-1 with TRBJ1-1; a possible D gene is TRBD1 (5 bases). The input for sequencing was PBMCs from blood, taken about 5 days after vaccination. This clonotype was sampled from a man aged 45 to 65 who received an inactivated influenza vaccine. CDR3 protein: CSALQGNTEAFF. In DNA form, the CDR3 reads TGCAGTGCCCTTCAGGGTAACACTGAAGCTTTCTTT.